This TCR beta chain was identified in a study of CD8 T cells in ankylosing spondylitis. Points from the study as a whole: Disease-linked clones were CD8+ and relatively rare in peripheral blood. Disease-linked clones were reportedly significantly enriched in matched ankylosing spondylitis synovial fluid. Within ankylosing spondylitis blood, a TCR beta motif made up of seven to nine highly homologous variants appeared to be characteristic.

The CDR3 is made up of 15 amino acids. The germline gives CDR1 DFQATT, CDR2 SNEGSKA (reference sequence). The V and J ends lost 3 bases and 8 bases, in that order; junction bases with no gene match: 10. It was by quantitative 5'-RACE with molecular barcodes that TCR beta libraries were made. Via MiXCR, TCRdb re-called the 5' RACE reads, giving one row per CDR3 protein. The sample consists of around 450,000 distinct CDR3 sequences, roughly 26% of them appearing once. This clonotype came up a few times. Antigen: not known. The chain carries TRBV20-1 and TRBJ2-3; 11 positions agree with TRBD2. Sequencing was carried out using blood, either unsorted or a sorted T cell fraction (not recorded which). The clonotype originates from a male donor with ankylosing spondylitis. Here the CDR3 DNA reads TGCAGTGCTAGGGAACTAGCGGGAGTGTCGGGTACGCAGTATTTT. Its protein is CSARELAGVSGTQYF.